Below, one T cell receptor beta chain is given with its context. Its antigen is unknown. These data are taken from a study of post-analysis software for immune sequencing data. Findings and limits, study-wide: Analysis by F measure revealed that same-batch samples clustered strongly together.

cDNA libraries of TCR beta carried unique molecular identifiers. TCRdb processed the PCR reads anew with MiXCR; each CDR3 protein has one entry. The table includes about half a million distinct CDR3 sequences, under 40% detected once. The sequencing sample was made of blood. The clonotype comes from a girl under 18 with multiple sclerosis.

The CDR3 loop is CASGRTSGTYEQYF. The CDR3 coding sequence is TGTGCCAGCGGCAGGACTAGCGGTACCTACGAGCAGTACTTC. The chain is built from TRBV12-3 or TRBV12-4 and TRBJ2-5, with 10 bases that match TRBD2. The assigned J gene may be wrong: the sequence end matches TRBJ2-7 better. This CDR3 is built from 14 residues.